Shown below are 5 T cell receptor beta chains from a single sample sequenced in a study of cytomegalovirus exposure and HLA in healthy donors (dated by TCRdb to 2016 to 2017). The library relied on the immunoSEQ multiplex PCR assay. A mixture of 60 forward primers for TCR Vbeta segments and 13 reverse primers for TCR Jbeta segments was used in the multiplex PCR. The table comes from immuneACCESS by way of TCRdb, which keeps in-frame sequences with V and J called. Part of the clones is missing from these tables; in studies checked, under half for an unresolved V gene and the rest for unknown reasons. The sample table records some 78,000 clones; 74% of these occur just once. About 9.1% of the sample lies in the top ten. The sample was PBMCs. The receptors here all came from a man between 35 and 55 years old in good health and CMV-seropositive.

The chain links TRBV13 to TRBJ2-7; weak D call: TRBD2 (6 bases). CDR3 length: 15 residues. V was pared by 5 bases and J by 2 bases, with 16 bases between. From germline, CDR1 is PRHDT and CDR2 FYEKMQ (reference sequence). CDR3 coding DNA: TGTGCCAGCAGCCCCGGGACTCGGACCACCTACGAGCAGTACTTC. Encoded protein: CASSPGTRTTYEQYF.

Comments on this clone: One end of the junction is discordant with germline, which a read error may explain. J is TRBJ1-2 and V is TRBV6-1, with 12 bases that match TRBD1. CDR3 size: 15 residues. CDR1 and CDR2 from the germline V gene are MNHNS and SASEGT. Here the CDR3 reads CASREAGTGGEGYTF. CDR3 sequence (DNA): TGTGCCAGCAGGGAAGCCGGGACAGGGGGCGAGGGCTACACCTTC.

The J gene is TRBJ2-5, the V gene TRBV7-2, with 7 bases fitting TRBD1. CDR1 and CDR2 from the germline V gene are SGHTA and FQGNSA. This CDR3 contains 14 residues. V lost 2 bases to trimming and J lost 3 bases; unmatched junction nucleotides: 3. The CDR3 DNA reads as TGTGCCAGCAGCTTATCCACAGGGGAAGAGACCCAGTACTTC. It translates to CASSLSTGEETQYF.

This sequence joins TRBV30 and TRBJ2-1; 7 bases line up with TRBD2. This CDR3 is built from 13 residues. The germline V gene encodes CDR1 GTSNPN and CDR2 SVGIG (reference sequence). The junction had 3 bases not matched to a gene; V was cut back by 2 bases and J by 5 bases. The CDR3 sequence is CAWSWSGNNEQFF. The CDR3 DNA reads as TGTGCCTGGAGTTGGAGCGGGAACAATGAGCAGTTCTTC.

The chain couples TRBV10-1 to TRBJ2-2; D is perhaps TRBD2 (6 bases). Trimming cost V 3 bases and J 7 bases, with 6 bases left between them. From germline, CDR1 is WNHNN and CDR2 SYGVQD (reference sequence). CDR3 length: 12 residues. CDR3 loop: CASSDSGGELFF. In DNA, the CDR3 is TGCGCCAGCAGTGATAGCGGCGGGGAGCTGTTTTTT.